This T cell receptor beta chain is from a study of beta chain features in type 1 diabetes. Study-level points and caveats: When VDJ junctions were examined, type 1 diabetes patients showed fewer insertions and more deletions.

CDR1 and CDR2 (germline): SGHDT, YYEEEE. Trimming at V came to 4 bases and at J to 4 bases, leaving 4 bases not matched to a gene. CDR3 length: 13 amino acids. Expressed TCRB transcripts were sequenced because the isolated RNA had all been reverse transcribed beforehand. Sequencing used immunoSEQ multiplex PCR; TCRdb keeps in-frame clones, though not all of them. The table shows a few hundred thousand clones, with 13% to 15% occurring only once. Comments on this clone: The target antigen is unknown.

The sample consisted of central memory CD4+ T cells from blood. The sequence was obtained from a man in his thirties or forties in good health. V is TRBV5-6 and J is TRBJ1-1; TRBD1 matches 7 bases. The CDR3 is CASSTTGSTEAFF. The CDR3 nucleotides are TGTGCCAGCAGCACGACAGGGAGCACTGAAGCTTTCTTT.